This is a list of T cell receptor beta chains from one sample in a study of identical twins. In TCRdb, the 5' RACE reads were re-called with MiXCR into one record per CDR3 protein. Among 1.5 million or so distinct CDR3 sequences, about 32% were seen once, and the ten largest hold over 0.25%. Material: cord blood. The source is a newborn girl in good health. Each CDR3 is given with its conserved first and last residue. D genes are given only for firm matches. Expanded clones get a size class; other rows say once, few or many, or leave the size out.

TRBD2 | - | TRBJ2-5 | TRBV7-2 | CASSLQAGSYNEQYF | TGTGCCAGCAGCTTACAAGCGGGATCCTACAATGAGCAGTACTTC
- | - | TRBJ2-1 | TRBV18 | CASSPQYLYNEQFF | TGTGCCAGCTCACCCCAGTATCTCTACAATGAGCAGTTCTTC
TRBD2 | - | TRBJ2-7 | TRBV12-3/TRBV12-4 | CASSPGAGGDYEQYF | TGTGCCAGCAGTCCTGGGGCGGGAGGGGACTACGAGCAGTACTTC
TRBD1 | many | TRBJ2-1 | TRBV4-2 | CASSQGQGANEQFF | TGTGCCAGCAGCCAAGGACAGGGTGCCAATGAGCAGTTCTTC
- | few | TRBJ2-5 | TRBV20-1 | CSARPGTGKETQYF | TGCAGTGCTAGGCCGGGGACTGGAAAAGAGACCCAGTACTTC
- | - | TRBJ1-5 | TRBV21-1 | CASSERYRGKQPQHF | TGTGCCAGCAGCGAGAGGTACAGGGGAAAGCAGCCCCAGCATTTT
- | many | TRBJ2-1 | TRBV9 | CASSVALNEQFF | TGTGCCAGCAGCGTAGCCCTCAATGAGCAGTTCTTC
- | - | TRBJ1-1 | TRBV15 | CATSRDRINTEAFF | TGTGCCACCAGCAGAGATCGGATTAACACTGAAGCTTTCTTT
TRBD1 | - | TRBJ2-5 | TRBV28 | CACSHRQFPTGPQETQYF | TGTGCCTGCAGTCATCGACAGTTCCCGACAGGGCCCCAAGAGACCCAGTACTTC
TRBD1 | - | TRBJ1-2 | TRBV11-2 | CASSSPLTGGDGYTF | TGTGCCAGCAGCTCCCCCCTTACAGGGGGCGATGGCTACACCTTC
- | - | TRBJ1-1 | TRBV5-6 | CASSLGIGGNTEAFF | TGTGCCAGCAGCCTGGGTATAGGGGGGAACACTGAAGCTTTCTTT
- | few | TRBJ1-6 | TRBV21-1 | CASSKVRPGSSYNSPLHF | TGTGCCAGCAGCAAAGTGAGGCCGGGAAGCTCCTATAATTCACCCCTCCACTTT
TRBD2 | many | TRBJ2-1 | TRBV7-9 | CASSLGGSGSSYNEQFF | TGTGCCAGCAGCTTAGGGGGTAGCGGGAGTTCGTACAATGAGCAGTTCTTC
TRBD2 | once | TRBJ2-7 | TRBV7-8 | CASGSRLAGGPVAYEQYF | TGTGCCAGCGGCTCCCGACTAGCGGGAGGGCCGGTAGCCTACGAGCAGTACTTC
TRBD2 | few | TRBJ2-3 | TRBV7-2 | CASSPRSIAGGWDTQYF | TGTGCCAGCAGCCCTCGTAGTATAGCGGGGGGGTGGGATACGCAGTATTTT
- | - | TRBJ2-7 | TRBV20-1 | CSATGPGSSYEQYF | TGCAGTGCTACGGGCCCCGGGAGCTCCTACGAGCAGTACTTC
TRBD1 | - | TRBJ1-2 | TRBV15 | CATSRYGQGGYTF | TGTGCCACCAGCAGATATGGACAGGGTGGCTACACCTTC
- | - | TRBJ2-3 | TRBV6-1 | CASRADGSTDTQYF | TGTGCCAGCAGGGCGGACGGGAGCACAGATACGCAGTATTTT
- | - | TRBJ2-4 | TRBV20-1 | CSARGGDIQYF | TGCAGTGCTAGGGGGGGAGACATTCAGTACTTC
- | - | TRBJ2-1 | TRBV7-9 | CASQREDEQFF | TGTGCCAGTCAGCGCGAAGATGAGCAGTTCTTC
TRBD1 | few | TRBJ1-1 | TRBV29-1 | CSVDGPGQVTEAFF | TGCAGCGTTGACGGGCCGGGACAGGTTACTGAAGCTTTCTTT
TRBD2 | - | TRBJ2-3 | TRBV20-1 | CSAPPGGSDTQYF | TGCAGTGCTCCACCGGGAGGGTCAGATACGCAGTATTTT
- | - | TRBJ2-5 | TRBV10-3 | CAIMGSNGYNEQYF | TGTGCCATCATGGGTAGTAACGGCTACAATGAGCAGTACTTC
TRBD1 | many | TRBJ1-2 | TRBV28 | CASTPGQANYGYTF | TGTGCCAGCACCCCAGGACAGGCTAACTATGGCTACACCTTC
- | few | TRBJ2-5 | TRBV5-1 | CASRILPGTPQETQYF | TGCGCCAGCCGTATACTACCGGGAACCCCTCAAGAGACCCAGTACTTC
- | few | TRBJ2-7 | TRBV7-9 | CASSLADETYEQYF | TGTGCCAGCAGCTTAGCGGACGAGACCTACGAGCAGTACTTC
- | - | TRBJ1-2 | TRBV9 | CASSVARTGGGYTF | TGTGCCAGCAGCGTGGCCCGGACGGGCGGTGGCTACACCTTC
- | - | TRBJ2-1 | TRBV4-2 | CASRRGAGALYNEQFF | TGTGCCAGCAGGAGGGGGGCGGGAGCCCTCTACAATGAGCAGTTCTTC
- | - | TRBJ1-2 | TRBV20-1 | CSAQPGPVYGYTF | TGCAGTGCCCAGCCGGGCCCCGTCTATGGCTACACCTTC
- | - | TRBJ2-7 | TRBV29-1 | CSVRIGGQAEQYF | TGCAGCGTGAGGATAGGGGGTCAAGCCGAGCAGTACTTC
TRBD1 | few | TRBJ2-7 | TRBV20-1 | CSARAMGQATYEQYF | TGCAGTGCTAGAGCGATGGGACAGGCGACCTACGAGCAGTACTTC
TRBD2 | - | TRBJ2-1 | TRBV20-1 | CNARASGRLGNEQFF | TGCAATGCTAGAGCTAGCGGGAGATTGGGTAATGAGCAGTTCTTC
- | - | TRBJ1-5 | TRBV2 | CASSENSPYQPQHF | TGTGCCAGCAGTGAGAACAGCCCCTATCAGCCCCAGCATTTT
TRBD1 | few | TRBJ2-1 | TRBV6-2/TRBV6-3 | CASQGNRRGRFLLYNEQFF | TGTGCCAGCCAGGGTAACCGCAGGGGGCGGTTTTTACTCTACAATGAGCAGTTCTTC
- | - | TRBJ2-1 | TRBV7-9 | CASSFGLGSGEQFF | TGTGCCAGCAGCTTCGGGCTAGGGAGCGGTGAGCAGTTCTTC
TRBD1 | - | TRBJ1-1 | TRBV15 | CATSAQGDTEAFF | TGTGCCACCAGCGCACAGGGGGACACTGAAGCTTTCTTT
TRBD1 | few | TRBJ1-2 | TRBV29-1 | CSVGGDREYVDGYTF | TGCAGCGTTGGGGGGGACAGGGAGTACGTCGATGGCTACACCTTC
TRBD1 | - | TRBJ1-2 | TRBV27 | CASRVIRGQDYGYTF | TGTGCCAGCAGAGTGATACGGGGACAGGACTATGGCTACACCTTC
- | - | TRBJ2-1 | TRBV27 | CASSLRLSSPYNEQFF | TGTGCCAGCAGTTTGAGGCTATCGTCCCCCTACAATGAGCAGTTCTTC
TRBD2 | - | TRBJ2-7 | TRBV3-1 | CASSPYPGLTSYEQYF | TGTGCCAGCAGCCCGTACCCGGGACTAACCTCATACGAGCAGTACTTC
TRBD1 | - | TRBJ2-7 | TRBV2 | CASSDETGGNEQYF | TGTGCCAGCAGTGATGAGACAGGGGGTAATGAGCAGTACTTC
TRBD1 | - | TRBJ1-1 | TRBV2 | CAPRQGDTEAFF | TGTGCCCCCAGACAGGGGGACACTGAAGCTTTCTTT
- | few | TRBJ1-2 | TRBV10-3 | CAISESVSGDGYTF | TGTGCCATCAGTGAGTCGGTATCGGGAGATGGCTACACCTTC
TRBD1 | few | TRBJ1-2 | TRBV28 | CASTDRVYGYTF | TGTGCCAGCACAGACAGGGTCTATGGCTACACCTTC
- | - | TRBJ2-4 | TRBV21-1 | CASSNIGSLAKNIQYF | TGTGCCAGCAGCAATATAGGTTCCCTAGCCAAAAACATTCAGTACTTC
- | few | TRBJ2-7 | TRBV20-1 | CSAIPGYEQYF | TGCAGTGCTATTCCGGGATACGAGCAGTACTTC
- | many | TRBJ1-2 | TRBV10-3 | CAISEGGDYGYTF | TGTGCCATCAGTGAGGGAGGGGATTATGGCTACACCTTC
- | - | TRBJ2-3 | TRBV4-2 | CASGQAVTDTQYF | TGTGCCAGCGGCCAAGCGGTGACAGATACGCAGTATTTT
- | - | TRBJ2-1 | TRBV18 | CASYLRTSGQDEQFF | TGTGCCAGCTACCTGCGCACTAGCGGACAGGATGAGCAGTTCTTC
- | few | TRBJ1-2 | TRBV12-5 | CASGLDRPNYGYTF | TGTGCTAGTGGCCTGGACAGACCGAACTATGGCTACACCTTC
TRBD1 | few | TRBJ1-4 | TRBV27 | CASSPGQGIGEKLFF | TGTGCCAGCAGTCCGGGACAGGGAATTGGTGAAAAACTGTTTTTT
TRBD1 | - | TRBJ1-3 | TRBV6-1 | CASSLTSYRGPGNTIYF | TGTGCCAGCAGTCTTACCAGTTACAGGGGACCTGGAAACACCATATATTTT
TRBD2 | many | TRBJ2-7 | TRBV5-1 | CASSLTKREPLQQYF | TGCGCCAGCAGCCTGACAAAGCGGGAGCCCCTCCAGCAGTACTTC